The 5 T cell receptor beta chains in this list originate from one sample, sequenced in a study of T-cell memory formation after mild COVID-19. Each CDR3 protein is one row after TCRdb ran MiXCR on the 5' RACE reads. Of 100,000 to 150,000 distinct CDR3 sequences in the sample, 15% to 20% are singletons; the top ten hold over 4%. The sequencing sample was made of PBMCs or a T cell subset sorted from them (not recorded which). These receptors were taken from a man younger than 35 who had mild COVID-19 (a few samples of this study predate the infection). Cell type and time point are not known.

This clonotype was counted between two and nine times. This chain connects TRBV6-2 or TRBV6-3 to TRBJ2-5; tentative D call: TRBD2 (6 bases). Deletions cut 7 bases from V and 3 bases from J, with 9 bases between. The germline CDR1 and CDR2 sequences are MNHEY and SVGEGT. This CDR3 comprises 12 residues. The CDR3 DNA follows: TGTGCCAGCACTAGGAGGGAAGAGACCCAGTACTTC. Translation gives CASTRREETQYF.

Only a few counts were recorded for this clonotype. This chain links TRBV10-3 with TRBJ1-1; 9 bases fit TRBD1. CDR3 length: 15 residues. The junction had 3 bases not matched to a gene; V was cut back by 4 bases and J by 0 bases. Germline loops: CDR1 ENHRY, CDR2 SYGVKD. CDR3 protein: CAISVGTGMNTEAFF. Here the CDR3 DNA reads TGTGCCATCAGTGTGGGGACAGGGATGAACACTGAAGCTTTCTTT.

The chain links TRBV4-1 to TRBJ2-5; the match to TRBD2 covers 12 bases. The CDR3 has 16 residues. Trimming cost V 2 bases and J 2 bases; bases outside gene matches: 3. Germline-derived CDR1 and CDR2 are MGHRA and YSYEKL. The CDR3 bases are TGCGCCAGCAGCCAAAGACTAGCGGGGGATCAAGAGACCCAGTACTTC. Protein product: CASSQRLAGDQETQYF.

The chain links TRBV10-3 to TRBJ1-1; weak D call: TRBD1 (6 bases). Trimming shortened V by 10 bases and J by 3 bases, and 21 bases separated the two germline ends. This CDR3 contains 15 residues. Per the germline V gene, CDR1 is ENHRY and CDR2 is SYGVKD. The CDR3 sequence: CATRRQGSWDTEAFF. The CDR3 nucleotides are TGTGCCACCCGCCGGCAGGGGAGTTGGGACACTGAAGCTTTCTTT.

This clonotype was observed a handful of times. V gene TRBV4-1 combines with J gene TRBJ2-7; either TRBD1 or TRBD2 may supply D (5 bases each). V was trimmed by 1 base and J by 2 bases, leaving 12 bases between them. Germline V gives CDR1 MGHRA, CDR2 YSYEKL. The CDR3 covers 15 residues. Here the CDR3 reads CASSQVSGQTYEQYF. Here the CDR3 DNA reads TGCGCCAGCAGCCAAGTATCGGGGCAGACCTACGAGCAGTACTTC.